Listed below are T cell receptor beta chains from one sample, sequenced in a study of brain metastases from non-small cell lung cancer. Sequencing used immunoSEQ multiplex PCR; TCRdb keeps in-frame clones, though not all of them. The profile shows 2,000 or so clones, more than 80% of them singletons. The specimen sequenced was primary lung tumor tissue. The receptors shown here come from a donor over 35 with non-small cell lung cancer. Each CDR3 is given without its conserved first and last residue.

V gene	J gene	CDR3 protein
TRBV18	TRBJ2-5	ASSPKLAGGSETQY
TRBV11-1	TRBJ2-2	ASSLHTGELF
TRBV9	TRBJ2-5	ASSVGGGQETQY
TRBV19	TRBJ2-1	ASSIMPGTSGRAFNEQF
TRBV28	TRBJ2-5	ASSLTGQGTQY
TRBV24-1	TRBJ1-6	ATSETGFPAPLH
TRBV3-1/TRBV3-2	TRBJ2-4	ASSELFPICKKNIQY
TRBV9	TRBJ2-2	ASSTAGGPRELF
TRBV5-3	TRBJ2-3	ARSLEDYRGLGTDTQY
TRBV19	TRBJ2-4	ASSIRRFEGGLAKNIQY
TRBV9	TRBJ2-3	ASSVGRGVLTDTQY
TRBV18	TRBJ2-1	ASSPPGHNEQF
TRBV11-3	TRBJ2-1	ANSIGLAGMNEQF
TRBV3-1/TRBV3-2	TRBJ1-5	ASSQGQGVGPQH
TRBV27	TRBJ1-2	ASSPRTGGYYGYT
TRBV4-3	TRBJ1-2	ASSPEGGGYYGYT
TRBV6-6	TRBJ2-1	ASSYSGQPWDEQF
TRBV7-9	TRBJ2-1	ASSWRNDGYEQF
TRBV6-2/TRBV6-3	TRBJ2-1	ASSRTSGASYNEQF
TRBV6-4	TRBJ2-3	ASRLEIAGRASTDTQY
TRBV7-2	TRBJ2-2	ASSSLPRGGTGELF
TRBV25-1	TRBJ1-2	ASSLDSGYT